This TCR beta chain originates from a study of T cell responses to AZD1222 COVID-19 vaccine. Findings of the study overall: The study found vaccine-associated CD4 TCRs spanning spike, dominant at 160-218 and 743-854. Spike-specific TCR breadth rose after two AZD1222 doses, and depth rose as well. Donor demographics were predominantly white British with a female majority; clonal diversity may be underestimated.

Clones were read by immunoSEQ multiplex PCR, and TCRdb kept only the in-frame ones, dropping some. The table lists 95,000 to 120,000 clones, approximately 89% of them singletons, with 6.5% in the top ten. Samples with a second dose at about 4 or about 12 weeks were pooled together. About this clone: Antigen unknown.

The CDR3 extends over 14 amino acids. Trimming cost V 1 base and J 2 bases, with 9 bases left between them. Germline CDR1 reads SGHDT; CDR2 reads YYEEEE. The material was peripheral blood, obtained 28 days after the second AZD1222 dose. This clonotype was obtained from an adult who received the AZD1222 COVID-19 vaccine. The chain couples TRBV5-6 to TRBJ1-2; D uncertain. The chain's CDR3 is CASSLRWANYGYTF. CDR3 coding DNA: TGTGCCAGCAGCTTGAGGTGGGCCAACTATGGCTACACCTTC.